This TCR beta chain was recovered during a study of T cell changes during pregnancy in multiple sclerosis (dated by TCRdb to 2018 to 2020). Concerning the study at large: In women with multiple sclerosis, the researchers looked at how the T cell repertoire shifted as pregnancy progressed.

The CDR3 goes from the cysteine to the phenylalanine over 14 residues. Kept here is only the CDR3 DNA, which spans 42 bases and is read in frame from base 1. V is pared back by 6 bases and J by 0 bases, with 11 bases lying between the germline termini. Via the germline V gene, CDR1 is ENHRY and CDR2 SYGVKD. Remarks on this clone: This clone's antigen is unknown. No qualities accompany the bases; no much larger clone lies one base away.

The library was produced with the immunoSEQ multiplex PCR assay. TCRdb retrieved this table from immuneACCESS and kept in-frame rearrangements only. Not all clones are present; in checked studies, unresolved V genes account for under half, and no reason is known for the remainder. In all, the sample holds over 85,000 clones, and around 92% of those were seen once. The top ten clones comprise about 1.7% of the sample. The material was peripheral blood, obtained after pregnancy. This TCR came from a female donor in good health, enrolled as a control in a pregnancy study. The chain joins TRBV10-3 to TRBJ1-2; the D gene is unclear. At the DNA level, the sequence is TGTGCCATCAGGGAAGAGGCCGCTAACTATGGCTACACCTTC. This translates into CAIREEAANYGYTF.